The rows below give T cell receptor beta chains drawn from one sample of a study of blood T cell repertoires in COVID-19. Repertoires were generated with immunoSEQ multiplex PCR, while TCRdb's copy carries only in-frame clones and drops some. The sample records more than 140,000 clones, around 83% being singletons. The sample consisted of peripheral blood. These receptor sequences come from a woman in her sixties with acute or convalescent COVID-19. CDR3s include the opening cysteine and the closing phenylalanine or tryptophan. D genes are given only for firm matches. Only part of the rows carry a size: once, few, many, or a class if the clone is expanded.

J gene,clone size,D gene,V gene,CDR3 DNA,CDR3 protein
TRBJ1-4,NA,NA,TRBV7-9,TGTGCCAGCAGCTTAGCAGTCGGCAGGGCAACTAATGAAAAACTGTTTTTT,CASSLAVGRATNEKLFF
TRBJ2-3,NA,TRBD2,TRBV24-1,TGTGCCACCAGTGATGCCGGGACTAGCGCCCCGGTCACAGATACGCAGTATTTT,CATSDAGTSAPVTDTQYF
TRBJ1-4,NA,NA,TRBV27,TGTGCCAGCAGAGCCCCGGGGTTGGGTGAAAAACTGTTTTTT,CASRAPGLGEKLFF
TRBJ1-2,NA,TRBD1,TRBV28,TGTGCCAGCAGTTTAATCACAGGGGGACTGCGAGATGGCTACACCTTC,CASSLITGGLRDGYTF
TRBJ2-7,few,NA,TRBV5-1,TGCGCCAGCAGCTTGGTGGAGTACGAGCAGTACTTC,CASSLVEYEQYF
TRBJ2-2,NA,TRBD2,TRBV3-1/TRBV3-2,TGTGCCAGCAGCCAAAGGCGGGGGGTAAACACCGGGGAGCTGTTTTTT,CASSQRRGVNTGELFF
TRBJ2-7,NA,NA,TRBV2,TGTGCCAGCAGCCCCCGGCAGGAAGGCGAGCAGTACTTC,CASSPRQEGEQYF
TRBJ1-1,NA,NA,TRBV9,TGTGCCAGCAGCGTAGAACTGAGGCACGGTGGCGGCATGAACACTGAAGCTTTCTTT,CASSVELRHGGGMNTEAFF
TRBJ2-1,NA,TRBD1,TRBV30,TGTGCCTGGAGTTTGGGACAGGGAAGCTACAATGAGCAGTTCTTC,CAWSLGQGSYNEQFF
TRBJ2-2,once,TRBD1,TRBV11-2,TGTGCCAGCAGCCACCGGACAGGGTTCGGGGCCGGGGAGCTGTTTTTT,CASSHRTGFGAGELFF
TRBJ1-1,NA,TRBD1,TRBV19,TGTGCCAGTAGTATGAGGGCACAGGGGGACACTGAAGCTTTCTTT,CASSMRAQGDTEAFF
TRBJ2-6,once,TRBD2,TRBV30,TGTGCCTGGAGTGTAAACCTCGGGGGGTTCTCTGGGGCCAACGTCCTGACTTTC,CAWSVNLGGFSGANVLTF
TRBJ1-1,NA,NA,TRBV6-5,TGTGCCAGCAGTTACTCGAAGCGTCCGGGCACTGAAGCTTTCTTT,CASSYSKRPGTEAFF
TRBJ1-1,NA,TRBD1,TRBV9,TGTGCCAGCAGCGACCACAGGGGGAACACTGAAGCTTTCTTT,CASSDHRGNTEAFF
TRBJ2-1,NA,NA,TRBV6-5,TGTGCCAGCAGTTACCGGTCACAGGGAAATGAGCAGTTCTTC,CASSYRSQGNEQFF
TRBJ1-5,NA,NA,TRBV2,TGTGCCAGCAGTGAAGGGCAGATCAATCAGCCCCAGCATTTT,CASSEGQINQPQHF
TRBJ1-4,few,NA,TRBV7-9,TGTGCCAGCAGCTTACCCTCAGCAGGGTATAATGAAAAACTGTTTTTT,CASSLPSAGYNEKLFF
TRBJ2-1,NA,TRBD2,TRBV19,TGTGCCAGTAGTACCGGGACTACGCATGGCGATGAGCAGTTCTTC,CASSTGTTHGDEQFF